What follows are 20 T cell receptor beta chains derived from one specimen sequenced in a study of blood T cell repertoires in COVID-19. Some clones are missing from TCRdb's copy, which holds only in-frame ones; the method was immunoSEQ multiplex PCR. The sample holds about 240,000 clones, more than 80% seen once. The sequenced sample consisted of peripheral blood. The receptors come from a woman aged 80 or older with COVID-19, enrolled during active disease.

The table lists this clone with a few counts. V usage is TRBV5-1 and J usage is TRBJ2-7, with no clear D. V lost 3 bases to trimming and J lost 1 base, with 2 bases between them. CDR3 size: 11 residues. CDR1 is SGHRS, CDR2 YFSETQ, per germline. The CDR3, as DNA: TGCGCCAGCAGCTCGTCCTACGAGCAGTACTTC. It codes for CASSSSYEQYF.

The genes are TRBV6-2 or TRBV6-3 and TRBJ1-2, with 7 nucleotides matching TRBD1. In germline, CDR1 is MNHEY, CDR2 SVGEGT. V shed 5 bases and J 5 bases; nucleotides not matched to a gene: 8. The CDR3 contains 14 residues. CDR3 amino acids: CASSPSGQVYGYTF. DNA for the CDR3: TGTGCCAGCAGTCCCTCCGGACAGGTTTATGGCTACACCTTC.

The V call is TRBV6-5, the J call TRBJ2-3; the match to TRBD2 covers 8 bases. The J segment lost 4 bases and the V segment lost 6 bases, leaving 9 bases of the junction unmatched. Germline V lookup: CDR1 MNHEY, CDR2 SVGAGI. The CDR3 runs 15 residues. As DNA, the CDR3 is TGTGCCAGCAGCCGGGGGGGCCAGGTATCAGATACGCAGTATTTT. It encodes CASSRGGQVSDTQYF.

The chain has TRBV2 and TRBJ2-5; 9 nucleotides agree with TRBD2. The CDR3 has 13 amino acids. Germline V gives CDR1 SNHLY, CDR2 FYNNEI. J was trimmed by 2 bases and V by 6 bases; bases with no gene match: 1. The CDR3 DNA reads TGTGCCAGCAGGACTAGCGGTCAAGAGACCCAGTACTTC. Its protein is CASRTSGQETQYF.

The chain has TRBV2 and TRBJ1-6, with TRBD1 matching 9 bases. Germline V gene lookup returns CDR1 SNHLY and CDR2 FYNNEI. The trim removed 6 bases at V and 7 bases at J, leaving 19 bases unmatched. The CDR3 consists of 19 residues. The CDR3 sequence: CASRERDRARPILNSPLHF. Here the CDR3 DNA reads TGTGCCAGCAGAGAACGGGACAGGGCTAGACCCATCTTGAATTCACCCCTCCACTTT. The full variable domain, in which reference TRBV2 and TRBJ1-6 provide the parts outside the CDR3, is EPEVTQTPSHQVTQMGQEVILRCVPISNHLYFYWYRQILGQKVEFLVSFYNNEISEKSEIFDDQFSVERPDGSNFTLKIRSTKLEDSAMYFCASRERDRARPILNSPLHFGNGTRLTVT.

This clone was counted a few times. V usage is TRBV2 and J usage is TRBJ1-6, with D unclear. In germline, CDR1 is SNHLY, CDR2 FYNNEI. Between the trimmed V and J ends, which lost 4 bases and 10 bases, there was a span of 8 bases. CDR3 length: 12 residues. CDR3 region: CASSGEKSPLHF. The CDR3 DNA reads TGTGCCAGCAGTGGAGAAAAGTCACCCCTCCACTTT. Combining the CDR3 with reference TRBV2 and TRBJ1-6 gives the whole variable domain EPEVTQTPSHQVTQMGQEVILRCVPISNHLYFYWYRQILGQKVEFLVSFYNNEISEKSEIFDDQFSVERPDGSNFTLKIRSTKLEDSAMYFCASSGEKSPLHFGNGTRLTVT.

The V and J genes are TRBV4-1 and TRBJ1-1; 8 positions agree with TRBD1. The V segment lost 0 bases and the J segment 7 bases; nucleotides outside the gene matches: 4. The CDR3 covers 14 residues. The germline CDR1 and CDR2 sequences are MGHRA and YSYEKL. The CDR3 protein is CASSQDYRGNEAFF. The DNA for the CDR3 is TGCGCCAGCAGCCAAGATTACAGGGGGAATGAAGCTTTCTTT.

The rearrangement joins TRBV6-6 to TRBJ2-3, with TRBD2 matching 16 bases. J was trimmed by 10 bases and V by 5 bases; bases with no gene match: 12. In germline, CDR1 is MNHNY, CDR2 SVGAGI (reference sequence). The CDR3 has 17 amino acids. This CDR3 reads CASSRRPGLAGGQSQYF. The CDR3 DNA reads TGTGCCAGCAGTCGACGCCCGGGACTAGCGGGGGGGCAGTCGCAGTATTTT.

The rearrangement uses TRBV6-6 and TRBJ1-1; no definite D call. The length of the CDR3 is 13 residues. CDR1 is MNHNY, CDR2 SVGAGI, per germline (reference sequence). V was shortened by 6 bases and J by 8 bases, with 16 bases between the two germline ends. In DNA, the CDR3 is TGTGCCAGCAGCCCTACCGGGAGACTAGAAGCTTTCTTT. Encoded protein: CASSPTGRLEAFF.

CDR3 nucleotide sequence: TGCGCCAGCAGCCAAGATAGGGGCGCAAGCTCCTACAATGAGCAGTTCTTC. This encodes CASSQDRGASSYNEQFF. V usage is TRBV4-3 and J usage is TRBJ2-1, with a weak D call TRBD1 (5 bases). The CDR3 covers 17 residues. Germline lookup yields CDR1 LGHNA and CDR2 YSLEER. V lost 0 bases and J lost 0, with 12 bases in between.

The chain employs TRBV9 and TRBJ1-4; possibly TRBD1 for D (5 bases). CDR3 length equals 16 residues. CDR1 is SGDLS, CDR2 YYNGEE, per germline. Trimming cost V 4 bases and J 5 bases, with 18 bases left between them. The CDR3 here is CASSSRMGLMNEKLFF. CDR3 sequence (DNA): TGTGCCAGCAGCTCCCGGATGGGACTGATGAATGAAAAACTGTTTTTT.

The genes are TRBV6-5 and TRBJ1-5, with TRBD1 as a possible D gene (6 bases). Germline V gene data show CDR1 as MNHEY and CDR2 as SVGAGI. The CDR3 is 13 residues long. V shed 6 bases and J shed 6 bases, with 12 bases lying between them. CDR3 protein: CASRTGGGQPQHF. CDR3 coding DNA: TGTGCCAGCAGAACGGGGGGCGGTCAGCCCCAGCATTTT.

The gene calls are TRBV5-8 and TRBJ1-2; 7 bases agree with TRBD1. Per the germline V gene, CDR1 is SGHTS and CDR2 is YDEGEE. Trimming cost V 2 bases and J 5 bases; bases outside gene matches: 6. CDR3 length equals 14 residues. In nucleotides, the CDR3 is TGTGCCAGCAGCTTTGGGGACAGAGAATATGGCTACACCTTC. This encodes CASSFGDREYGYTF.

CDR3 in amino acids: CASSLGGWYGYTF. The CDR3 DNA reads TGTGCCAGCAGCTTGGGGGGTTGGTATGGCTACACCTTC. The V and J genes are TRBV7-9 and TRBJ1-2; weak D call: TRBD1 (5 bases). CDR1 and CDR2 from the germline V gene are SEHNR and FQNEAQ (reference sequence). CDR3 length: 13 amino acids. The V end lost 3 bases, the J end lost 5 bases, and 10 bases lay between the germline ends.

The chain joins TRBV6-4 to TRBJ2-1; 10 bases fit TRBD2. There are 17 residues in the CDR3. The germline V gene encodes CDR1 MRHNA and CDR2 SNTAGT. V lost 2 bases, J lost 0 bases, and 4 bases stayed unmatched. The CDR3 sequence: CASSDGASGSSYNEQFF. As DNA, the CDR3 is TGTGCCAGCAGTGACGGGGCTAGCGGGAGCTCCTACAATGAGCAGTTCTTC.

The CDR3 bases are TGTGCCAGCAGTTCCCCCTCCTCTGGGGCCAACGTCCTGACTTTC. This sequence encodes CASSSPSSGANVLTF. The V call is TRBV27, the J call TRBJ2-6, with D hard to call. The germline V gene has CDR1 MNHEY and CDR2 SMNVEV (reference sequence). The CDR3 length is 15 residues. V was shortened by 4 bases and J by 0 bases, with 7 bases between the two germline ends. Full variable domain (missing parts from reference TRBV27 and TRBJ2-6): EAQVTQNPRYLITVTGKKLTVTCSQNMNHEYMSWYRQDPGLGLRQIYYSMNVEVTDKGDVPEGYKVSRKEKRNFPLILESPSPNQTSLYFCASSSPSSGANVLTFGAGSRLTVL.

Written as DNA, the CDR3 is TGTGCCAGCAGTTCAGGGGTGGGTAGCGGCTACACCTTC. Residues: CASSSGVGSGYTF. J is TRBJ1-2 and V is TRBV6-5; D may be TRBD1 (6 bases). Germline V gene data show CDR1 as MNHEY and CDR2 as SVGAGI. The CDR3 consists of 13 residues. V lost 4 bases and J 8 bases, leaving 14 bases between the germline ends.

This clone was seen once. This chain links TRBV6-5 with TRBJ1-4; a possible D gene is TRBD1 (5 bases). This CDR3 comprises 14 residues. Germline CDR1 MNHEY, CDR2 SVGAGI. V lost 0 bases and J lost 8, with 10 bases in between. As DNA, the CDR3 is TGTGCCAGCAGTTACTCCCATCAGGGAGAAAAACTGTTTTTT. It is translated as CASSYSHQGEKLFF.

DNA of the CDR3: TGCGCCAGCAGCGGCAGGGGGGAGAATGGCTACACCTTC. Its protein is CASSGRGENGYTF. The chain uses TRBV5-1 and TRBJ1-2; 7 bases fit TRBD1. Germline CDR1 SGHRS, CDR2 YFSETQ. V lost 4 bases and J lost 6; bases outside the gene matches: 6. The CDR3 has 13 amino acids.

This chain links TRBV24-1 with TRBJ2-1; 8 positions agree with TRBD2. With V trimmed by 4 bases and J by 1 base, 5 bases remained unmatched. The CDR3 covers 16 residues. The germline CDR1 and CDR2 sequences are KGHDR and SFDVKD. The CDR3 reads CATSEAAGASYNEQFF. CDR3 DNA sequence: TGTGCCACCAGTGAGGCAGCGGGAGCGTCCTACAATGAGCAGTTCTTC.